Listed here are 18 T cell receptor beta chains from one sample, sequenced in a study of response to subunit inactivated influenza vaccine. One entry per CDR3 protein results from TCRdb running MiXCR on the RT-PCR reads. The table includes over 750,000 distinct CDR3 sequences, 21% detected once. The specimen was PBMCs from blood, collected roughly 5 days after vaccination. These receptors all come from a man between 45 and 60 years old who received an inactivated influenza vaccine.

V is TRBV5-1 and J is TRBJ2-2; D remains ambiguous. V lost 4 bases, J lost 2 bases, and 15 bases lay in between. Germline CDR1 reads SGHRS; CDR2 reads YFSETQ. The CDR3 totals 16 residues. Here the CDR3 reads CASSLAPGRNTGELFF. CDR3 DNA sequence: TGCGCCAGCAGCCTGGCTCCCGGGCGAAACACCGGGGAGCTGTTTTTT.

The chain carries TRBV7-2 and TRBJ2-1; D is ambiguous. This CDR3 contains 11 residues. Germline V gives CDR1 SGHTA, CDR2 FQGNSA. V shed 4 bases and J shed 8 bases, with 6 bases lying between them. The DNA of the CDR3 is TGTGCCAGCAGCTCAGCTTATGAGCAGTTCTTC. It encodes CASSSAYEQFF.

This CDR3 is CATSREPKGQFF. CDR3 nucleotides: TGTGCCACCAGCAGAGAGCCTAAGGGGCAGTTCTTC. The chain links TRBV15 to TRBJ2-1; D is uncertain. V was trimmed by 0 bases and J by 12 bases, leaving 9 bases between them. This CDR3 has 12 residues. CDR1 and CDR2 (germline): LNHNV, YYDKDF (reference sequence).

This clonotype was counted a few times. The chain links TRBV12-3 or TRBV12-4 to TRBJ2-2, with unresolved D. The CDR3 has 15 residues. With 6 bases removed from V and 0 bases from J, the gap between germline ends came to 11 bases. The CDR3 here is CASSPTDANTGELFF. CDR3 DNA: TGTGCCAGCAGCCCGACGGACGCGAACACCGGGGAGCTGTTTTTT.

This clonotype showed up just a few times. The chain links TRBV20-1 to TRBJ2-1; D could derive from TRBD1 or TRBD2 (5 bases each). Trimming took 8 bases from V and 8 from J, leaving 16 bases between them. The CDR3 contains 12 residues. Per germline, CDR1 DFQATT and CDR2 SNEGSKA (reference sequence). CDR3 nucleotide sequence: TGCAGTACCCGGGACCCTCTTGATGAGCAGTTCTTC. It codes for CSTRDPLDEQFF.

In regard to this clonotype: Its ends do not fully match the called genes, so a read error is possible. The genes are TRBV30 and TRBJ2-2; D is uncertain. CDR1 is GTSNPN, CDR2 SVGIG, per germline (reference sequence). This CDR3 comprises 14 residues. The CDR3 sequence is CAWSVSVNTRELFF. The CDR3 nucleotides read TGTGCCTGGAGTGTATCCGTGAACACCAGGGAGCTGTTTTTT.

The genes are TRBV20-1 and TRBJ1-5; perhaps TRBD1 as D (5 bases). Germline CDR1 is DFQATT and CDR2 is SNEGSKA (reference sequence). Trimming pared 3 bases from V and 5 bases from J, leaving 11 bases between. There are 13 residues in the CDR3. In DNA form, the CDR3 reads TGCAGTGCTAGTACCAGACAGTATCAGCCCCAGCATTTT. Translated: CSASTRQYQPQHF.

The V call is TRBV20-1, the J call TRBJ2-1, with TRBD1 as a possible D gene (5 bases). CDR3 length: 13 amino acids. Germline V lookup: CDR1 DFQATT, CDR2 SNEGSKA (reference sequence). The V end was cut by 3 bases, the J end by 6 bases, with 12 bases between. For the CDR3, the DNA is TGCAGTGCTAGGGGGCCAACCACCAATGAGCAGTTCTTC. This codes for CSARGPTTNEQFF.

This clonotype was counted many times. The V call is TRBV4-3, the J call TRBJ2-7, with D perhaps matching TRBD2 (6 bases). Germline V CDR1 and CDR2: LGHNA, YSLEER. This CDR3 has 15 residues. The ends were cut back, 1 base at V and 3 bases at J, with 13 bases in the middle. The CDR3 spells CASSQAFSGNYEQYF. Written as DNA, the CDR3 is TGCGCCAGCAGCCAAGCATTTAGCGGAAACTACGAGCAGTACTTC.

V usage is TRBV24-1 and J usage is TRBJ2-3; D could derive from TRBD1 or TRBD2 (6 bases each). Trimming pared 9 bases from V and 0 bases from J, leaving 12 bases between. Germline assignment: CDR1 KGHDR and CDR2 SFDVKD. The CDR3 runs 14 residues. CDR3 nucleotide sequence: TGTGCCACCGGAGGGGGACCTAGCACAGATACGCAGTATTTT. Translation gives CATGGGPSTDTQYF.

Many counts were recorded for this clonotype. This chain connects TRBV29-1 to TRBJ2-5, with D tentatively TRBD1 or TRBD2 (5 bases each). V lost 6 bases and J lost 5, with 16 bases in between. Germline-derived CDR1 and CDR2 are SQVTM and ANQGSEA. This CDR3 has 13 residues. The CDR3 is CSVRDGASETQYF. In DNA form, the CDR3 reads TGCAGCGTAAGGGACGGAGCAAGCGAGACCCAGTACTTC.

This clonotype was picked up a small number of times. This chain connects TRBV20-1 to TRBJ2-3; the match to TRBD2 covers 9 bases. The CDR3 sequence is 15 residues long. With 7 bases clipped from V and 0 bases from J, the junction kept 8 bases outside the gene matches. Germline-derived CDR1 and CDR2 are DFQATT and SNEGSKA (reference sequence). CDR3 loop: CSGQLAGYSTDTQYF. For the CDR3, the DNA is TGCAGTGGGCAGCTAGCGGGATATAGCACAGATACGCAGTATTTT.

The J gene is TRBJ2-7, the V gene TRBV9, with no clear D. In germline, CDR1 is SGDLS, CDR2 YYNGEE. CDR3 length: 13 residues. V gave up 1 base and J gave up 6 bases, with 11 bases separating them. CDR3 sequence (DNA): TGTGCCAGCAGCGTACAGATTGGCGCCGAGCAGTACTTC. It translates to CASSVQIGAEQYF. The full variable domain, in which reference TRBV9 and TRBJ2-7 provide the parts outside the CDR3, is DSGVTQTPKHLITATGQRVTLRCSPRSGDLSVYWYQQSLDQGLQFLIQYYNGEERAKGNILERFSAQQFPDLHSELNLSSLELGDSALYFCASSVQIGAEQYFGPGTRLTVT.

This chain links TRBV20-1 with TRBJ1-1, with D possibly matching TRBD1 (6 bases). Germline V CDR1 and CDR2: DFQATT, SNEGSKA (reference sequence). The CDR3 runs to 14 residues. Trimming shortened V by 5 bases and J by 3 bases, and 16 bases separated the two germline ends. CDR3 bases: TGCAGTGCTTTTGGGGGCAGCACTTACACTGAAGCTTTCTTT. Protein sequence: CSAFGGSTYTEAFF.

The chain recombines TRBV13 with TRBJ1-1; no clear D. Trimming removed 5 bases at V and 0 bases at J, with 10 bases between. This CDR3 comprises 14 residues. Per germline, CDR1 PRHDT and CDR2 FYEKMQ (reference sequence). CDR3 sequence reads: CASSTLSLNTEAFF. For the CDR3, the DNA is TGTGCCAGCAGCACACTGAGTTTGAACACTGAAGCTTTCTTT.

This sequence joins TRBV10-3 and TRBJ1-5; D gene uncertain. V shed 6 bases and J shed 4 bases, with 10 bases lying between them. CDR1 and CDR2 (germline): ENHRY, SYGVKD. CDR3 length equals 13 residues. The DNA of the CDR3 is TGTGCCATCAGGGCAGCCCTAAATCAGCCCCAGCATTTT. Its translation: CAIRAALNQPQHF.

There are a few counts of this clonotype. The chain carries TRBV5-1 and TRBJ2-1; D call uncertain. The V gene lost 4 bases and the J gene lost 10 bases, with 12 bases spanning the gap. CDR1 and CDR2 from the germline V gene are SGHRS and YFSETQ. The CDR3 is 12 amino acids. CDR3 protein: CASSPTVSEQFF. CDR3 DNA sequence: TGCGCCAGCAGCCCGACGGTTAGCGAGCAGTTCTTC.

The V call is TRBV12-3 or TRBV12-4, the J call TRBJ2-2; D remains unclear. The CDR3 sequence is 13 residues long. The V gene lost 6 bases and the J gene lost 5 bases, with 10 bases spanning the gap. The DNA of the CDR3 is TGTGCCAGCAGAACGACATGGACCGGGGAGCTGTTTTTT. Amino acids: CASRTTWTGELFF.